This TCR beta chain was identified in a study of regulatory T cells in long-lasting Graves disease. Time point: newly diagnosed GD, antithyroid drugs for less than 3 months. PBMCs were the source of the RNA used for TCR sequencing. Peripheral blood, at nine milliliters, went into EDTA tubes. General study findings and limits: Preferential use of TRBV28, TRBJ1-2 and TRBJ2-5 was seen in persistent disease.

Building the TCR beta libraries relied on iRepertoire HTBI primers, and CDR3 regions underwent Arm-PCR. TCRdb reprocessed the multiplex PCR reads with MiXCR, giving one entry per CDR3 protein. The sample gives roughly 520,000 distinct CDR3 sequences, around 12% of which show up once; around 9.3% is in the top ten. The CDR3 runs to 20 residues. Germline CDR1 reads KGHDR; CDR2 reads SFDVKD. Unmatched junction bases numbered 9, after V lost 3 bases and J lost 0 bases. This clonotype came up a few times. As yet, its antigen is unknown. The same data also contributed to another study, on T cells in Graves' hyperthyroidism and ophthalmopathy. That paper adds: Most thyroid clonotypes with frequency above 0.001 were detected in blood.

The source is a woman in her twenties or thirties with Graves disease. This specimen consisted of peripheral blood mononuclear cells (PBMCs), obtained at new diagnosis, from a patient treated with antithyroid drugs. The chain is built from TRBV24-1 and TRBJ1-6; 11 bases are a match to TRBD1. The chain's CDR3 is CATSDPSVGTGGSYNSPLHF. In nucleotides, the CDR3 is TGTGCCACCAGTGATCCTTCTGTTGGGACAGGGGGCTCCTATAATTCACCCCTCCACTTT.